The 18 T cell receptor beta chains below all came from one sample that was sequenced in a study of graft-versus-host responses after intestinal transplantation. Some clones are missing from TCRdb's copy, which holds only in-frame ones; the method was immunoSEQ multiplex PCR. The table records 85,000 to 95,000 clones, about 92% of them present only once. The antigens these receptors bind are not known. The sequences come from unstimulated CD8+ T cells sorted from spleen or lymph node cells, collected before intestinal transplant. Source of these receptors: a human donor who received an intestinal transplant.

V usage is TRBV19 and J usage is TRBJ1-2, with D perhaps TRBD1 (6 bases). This CDR3 is built from 16 residues. V was cut by 3 bases and J by 5 bases, with 19 bases left in between. The germline V gene encodes CDR1 LNHDA and CDR2 SQIVND (reference sequence). In DNA, the CDR3 is TGTGCCAGTAGTATCCTAGGAGGCGAAGGGGGTTATGGCTACACCTTC. This encodes CASSILGGEGGYGYTF.

The rearrangement uses TRBV7-2 and TRBJ2-5; 13 positions match TRBD2. The CDR3 loop spans 16 amino acids. Germline V lookup: CDR1 SGHTA, CDR2 FQGNSA. J gave up 5 bases and V 5 bases, and 8 bases lay outside the gene matches. DNA for the CDR3: TGTGCCAGCAGCGGGACTAGCGGGGAAGGAGGGGAGACCCAGTACTTC. Amino acids: CASSGTSGEGGETQYF. Based on the CDR3 plus reference TRBV7-2 and TRBJ2-5, the full variable domain is GAGVSQSPSNKVTEKGKDVELRCDPISGHTALYWYRQSLGQGLEFLIYFQGNSAPDKSGLPSDRFSAERTGGSVSTLTIQRTQQEDSAVYLCASSGTSGEGGETQYFGPGTRLLVL.

The chain recombines TRBV2 with TRBJ1-3; D not resolved. The V end lost 5 bases, the J end lost 0 bases, and 17 bases lay between the germline ends. The CDR3 has 17 residues. Looked up from germline, CDR1 is SNHLY and CDR2 is FYNNEI. The CDR3 bases are TGTGCCAGCAGTTTCGAAAGGGAGTCCTCCTCTGGAAACACCATATATTTT. Translating it yields CASSFERESSSGNTIYF. Combining the CDR3 with reference TRBV2 and TRBJ1-3 gives the whole variable domain EPEVTQTPSHQVTQMGQEVILRCVPISNHLYFYWYRQILGQKVEFLVSFYNNEISEKSEIFDDQFSVERPDGSNFTLKIRSTKLEDSAMYFCASSFERESSSGNTIYFGEGSWLTVV.

The gene calls are TRBV15 and TRBJ1-2; no reliable D call. Germline lookup yields CDR1 LNHNV and CDR2 YYDKDF (reference sequence). The CDR3 is 13 amino acids. V shed 1 base and J shed 8 bases, with 11 bases lying between them. The CDR3 DNA is TGTGCCACCAGCAGAGTTACCCGCGAGGGCTACACCTTC. Encoded protein: CATSRVTREGYTF.

V and J are TRBV29-1 and TRBJ2-7; D perhaps matches TRBD2 (6 bases). Trimming took off 1 base at V and 4 bases at J, with 11 bases between the two ends. This CDR3 region has 13 residues. Germline V gene data show CDR1 as SQVTM and CDR2 as ANQGSEA. Here the CDR3 reads CSVEGGRGYEQYF. The CDR3, as DNA: TGCAGCGTTGAAGGGGGTCGGGGGTACGAGCAGTACTTC.

This chain connects TRBV4-1 to TRBJ1-2; 7 positions agree with TRBD1. J lost 6 bases, V lost 1 base, and 5 bases had no gene match. Germline V CDR1 and CDR2: MGHRA, YSYEKL. The CDR3 runs 14 residues. This CDR3 reads CASSQARQGDGYTF. The CDR3 DNA reads TGCGCCAGCAGCCAAGCCCGTCAGGGGGATGGCTACACCTTC.

This clone has a single count. The chain links TRBV11-2 to TRBJ1-1; tentative D call: TRBD1 (6 bases). V lost 5 bases, J lost 8 bases, and 18 bases lay in between. Germline V gene lookup returns CDR1 SGHAT and CDR2 FQNNGV. The CDR3 extends over 14 amino acids. The CDR3 is CASSANTGFIEAFF. CDR3 sequence (DNA): TGTGCCAGCAGCGCTAATACAGGGTTTATCGAAGCTTTCTTT.

This rearrangement joins TRBV7-2 to TRBJ2-6; 7 positions agree with TRBD2. CDR1 and CDR2 (germline): SGHTA, FQGNSA. The CDR3 is 19 residues long. The V segment lost 5 bases and the J segment 4 bases; nucleotides outside the gene matches: 17. CDR3 protein: CASSRLGRGSPSGANVLTF. The CDR3 DNA sequence: TGTGCCAGCAGCAGGCTGGGGCGGGGGTCCCCTTCGGGGGCCAACGTCCTGACTTTC. The complete variable domain, with remaining parts taken from reference TRBV7-2 and TRBJ2-6, reads GAGVSQSPSNKVTEKGKDVELRCDPISGHTALYWYRQSLGQGLEFLIYFQGNSAPDKSGLPSDRFSAERTGGSVSTLTIQRTQQEDSAVYLCASSRLGRGSPSGANVLTFGAGSRLTVL.

J is TRBJ1-1 and V is TRBV5-6; D call uncertain. V lost 4 bases, J lost 1 base, and 5 bases lay in between. Germline V lookup: CDR1 SGHDT, CDR2 YYEEEE. This CDR3 contains 12 residues. This CDR3 is CASSPSNTEAFF. The CDR3 DNA follows: TGTGCCAGCAGCCCTTCGAACACTGAAGCTTTCTTT.

This clone was seen just once. The rearrangement links TRBV5-8 to TRBJ2-1; 9 bases are shared with TRBD2. The CDR3 has 15 amino acids. Germline CDR1 SGHTS, CDR2 YDEGEE. V shed 0 bases, J shed 5 bases, and the junction held 3 bases outside the gene matches. The CDR3 DNA reads TGTGCCAGCAGCTTGGGCCTAGCGGGGAACAATGAGCAGTTCTTC. It codes for CASSLGLAGNNEQFF.

V and J are TRBV5-1 and TRBJ2-7; 7 nucleotides agree with TRBD2. CDR3 size: 16 residues. The V gene end was trimmed by 0 bases and the J gene end by 0 bases; junction bases not matched to a gene: 6. Germline CDR1 and CDR2: SGHRS and YFSETQ. CDR3 DNA sequence: TGCGCCAGCAGCTTGGCTATCGGGGGGACCTCCTACGAGCAGTACTTC. This translates into CASSLAIGGTSYEQYF. The full variable domain, in which reference TRBV5-1 and TRBJ2-7 provide the parts outside the CDR3, is KAGVTQTPRYLIKTRGQQVTLSCSPISGHRSVSWYQQTPGQGLQFLFEYFSETQRNKGNFPGRFSGRQFSNSRSEMNVSTLELGDSALYLCASSLAIGGTSYEQYFGPGTRLTVT.

The rearrangement links TRBV27 to TRBJ1-1; D may be TRBD1 (5 bases). CDR3 size: 15 residues. V lost 1 base, J lost 0 bases, and 9 bases lay in between. From germline, CDR1 is MNHEY and CDR2 SMNVEV (reference sequence). The CDR3 nucleotides read TGTGCCAGCAGTTTATTGCGGGGGTTGAACACTGAAGCTTTCTTT. It yields the protein CASSLLRGLNTEAFF.

V usage is TRBV7-9 and J usage is TRBJ1-2; 11 bases map to TRBD1. CDR3 length: 16 amino acids. The germline gives CDR1 SEHNR, CDR2 FQNEAQ (reference sequence). With V trimmed by 6 bases and J by 4 bases, 10 bases remained unmatched. In DNA form, the CDR3 reads TGTGCCAGCAGTCCATCGAGGACAGGGGGCAGCTATGGCTACACCTTC. Encoded protein: CASSPSRTGGSYGYTF.

The V and J genes are TRBV4-1 and TRBJ2-7, with a possible D match to TRBD1 (5 bases). The germline V gene has CDR1 MGHRA and CDR2 YSYEKL. This CDR3 comprises 16 residues. Trimming removed 0 bases at V and 7 bases at J, with 19 bases between. The CDR3 sequence: CASSQETGLALKEQYF. Written as DNA, the CDR3 is TGCGCCAGCAGCCAAGAAACAGGATTGGCCCTAAAAGAGCAGTACTTC.

The rearrangement uses TRBV27 and TRBJ1-2, with unresolved D. Germline assignment: CDR1 MNHEY and CDR2 SMNVEV (reference sequence). The CDR3 contains 14 residues. Trimming removed 0 bases at V and 6 bases at J, with 11 bases between. This CDR3 reads CASSLSVQRDGYTF. The CDR3 nucleotides are TGTGCCAGCAGTTTATCCGTACAACGTGATGGCTACACCTTC.

This chain links TRBV30 with TRBJ2-4; D is perhaps TRBD1 (6 bases). Germline V gene sequence: CDR1 GTSNPN, CDR2 SVGIG (reference sequence). The V gene lost 0 bases and the J gene lost 6 bases, with 6 bases spanning the gap. The CDR3 has 12 amino acids. The CDR3 nucleotides read TGTGCCTGGAGTGTACAGGGAAACATTCAGTACTTC. Protein: CAWSVQGNIQYF.

V and J are TRBV18 and TRBJ2-1, with a tentative D call TRBD2 (5 bases). CDR1 and CDR2 from the germline V gene are KGHSH and LQKENI. CDR3 length equals 12 residues. Trimming removed 2 bases at V and 8 bases at J, with 7 bases between. CDR3 nucleotide sequence: TGTGCCAGCTCACCAGAGGAGGATGAGCAGTTCTTC. Translated: CASSPEEDEQFF.

CDR3 sequence (DNA): TGTGCCAGCTCACCCCAGGACACCCAAGAGACCCAGTACTTC. This sequence encodes CASSPQDTQETQYF. The V and J genes are TRBV18 and TRBJ2-5, with D perhaps matching TRBD1 (5 bases). CDR1 and CDR2 (germline): KGHSH, LQKENI. The CDR3 sequence is 14 residues long. Trimming took 3 bases from V and 1 from J, leaving 9 bases between them.